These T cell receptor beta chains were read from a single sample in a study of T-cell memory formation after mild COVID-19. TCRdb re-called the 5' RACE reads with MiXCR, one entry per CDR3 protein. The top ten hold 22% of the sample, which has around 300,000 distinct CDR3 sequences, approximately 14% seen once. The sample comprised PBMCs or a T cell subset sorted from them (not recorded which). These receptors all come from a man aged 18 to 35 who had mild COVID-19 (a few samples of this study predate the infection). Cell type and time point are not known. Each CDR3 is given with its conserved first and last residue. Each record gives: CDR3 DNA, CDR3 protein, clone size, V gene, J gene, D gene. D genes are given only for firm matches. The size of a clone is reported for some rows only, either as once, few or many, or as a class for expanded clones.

CDR3 DNA: TGCGCCAGCAGCCAAGAATTCCCCGCCCACGAGCAGTACTTC; CDR3 protein: CASSQEFPAHEQYF; clone size: few; V gene: TRBV4-3; J gene: TRBJ2-7; D gene: -
CDR3 DNA: TGTGCCAGCAGCGACCCCAGGACGGGGGGGGAGACCCAGTACTTC; CDR3 protein: CASSDPRTGGETQYF; clone size: few; V gene: TRBV11-3; J gene: TRBJ2-5; D gene: TRBD2
CDR3 DNA: TGTGCCAGCAGCGGGAGCAGGACCGGAAACACCATATATTTT; CDR3 protein: CASSGSRTGNTIYF; clone size: -; V gene: TRBV2; J gene: TRBJ1-3; D gene: -
CDR3 DNA: TGCGCCAGCAGCTCGGGGGGGACTCAGGAAGAGACCCAGTACTTC; CDR3 protein: CASSSGGTQEETQYF; clone size: few; V gene: TRBV5-1; J gene: TRBJ2-5; D gene: TRBD2
CDR3 DNA: TGTGCCAGCAGCTTCTGGACTAGCGAGCCCCAGTACTTC; CDR3 protein: CASSFWTSEPQYF; clone size: few; V gene: TRBV7-2; J gene: TRBJ2-5; D gene: TRBD2
CDR3 DNA: TGTGCCAGCAGCTCTCCTAGCGGGGGGCCGCCGGGGGAGACCCAGTACTTC; CDR3 protein: CASSSPSGGPPGETQYF; clone size: few; V gene: TRBV7-2; J gene: TRBJ2-5; D gene: TRBD2
CDR3 DNA: TGTGCCAGCAGTCGGCAGGGATTGAACACCGGGGAGCTGTTTTTT; CDR3 protein: CASSRQGLNTGELFF; clone size: -; V gene: TRBV2; J gene: TRBJ2-2; D gene: -
CDR3 DNA: TGCAGCGTCTCCGGGACAAGTGAAGCTTTCTTT; CDR3 protein: CSVSGTSEAFF; clone size: -; V gene: TRBV29-1; J gene: TRBJ1-1; D gene: -
CDR3 DNA: TGTGCCAGCAGCCGGTGGACGAACACTGAAGCTTTCTTT; CDR3 protein: CASSRWTNTEAFF; clone size: -; V gene: TRBV12-3/TRBV12-4; J gene: TRBJ1-1; D gene: -
CDR3 DNA: TGTGCCAGCATTGAGACAGGGGGCACTGAAGCTTTCTTT; CDR3 protein: CASIETGGTEAFF; clone size: -; V gene: TRBV28; J gene: TRBJ1-1; D gene: TRBD1
CDR3 DNA: TGCAGTGCTAGCCCCGCCGCGGGGTATGGCTACACCTTC; CDR3 protein: CSASPAAGYGYTF; clone size: many; V gene: TRBV20-1; J gene: TRBJ1-2; D gene: -
CDR3 DNA: TGTGCCAGCAGCCTGACCCGGACTAGCGGGGTCTACGAGCAGTACTTC; CDR3 protein: CASSLTRTSGVYEQYF; clone size: many; V gene: TRBV5-5; J gene: TRBJ2-7; D gene: TRBD2
CDR3 DNA: TGTGCCAGCAGTTTACTCCATGAGACAGGGTTCGAGCAGTACTTC; CDR3 protein: CASSLLHETGFEQYF; clone size: -; V gene: TRBV27; J gene: TRBJ2-7; D gene: TRBD1
CDR3 DNA: TGTGCCAGCAGTTACCTGGGATATAGCAATCAGCCCCAGCATTTT; CDR3 protein: CASSYLGYSNQPQHF; clone size: -; V gene: TRBV6-2/TRBV6-3; J gene: TRBJ1-5; D gene: -
CDR3 DNA: TGTGCCAGCAGCTTAAGGGGGTCAGCCCTCGGGGAGACCCAGTACTTC; CDR3 protein: CASSLRGSALGETQYF; clone size: few; V gene: TRBV7-3; J gene: TRBJ2-5; D gene: -
CDR3 DNA: TGCAGCGTAGCGGACAGCCCCTATGGCTACACCTTC; CDR3 protein: CSVADSPYGYTF; clone size: -; V gene: TRBV29-1; J gene: TRBJ1-2; D gene: -
CDR3 DNA: TGTGCCAGCTCACTAAGGCTAGCGGAAGAGACCCAGTACTTC; CDR3 protein: CASSLRLAEETQYF; clone size: few; V gene: TRBV18; J gene: TRBJ2-5; D gene: TRBD2
CDR3 DNA: TGTGCCAGTAGTATAGGGACAGTCCCGAAGGTGTTTTTT; CDR3 protein: CASSIGTVPKVFF; clone size: -; V gene: TRBV19; J gene: TRBJ2-2; D gene: -
CDR3 DNA: TGTGCCATCAGTGGGCGAACAGGGAGCGGCTCCTACGAGCAGTACTTC; CDR3 protein: CAISGRTGSGSYEQYF; clone size: few; V gene: TRBV10-3; J gene: TRBJ2-7; D gene: -
CDR3 DNA: TGTGCCAGCAGCTCACAGGGGGCGCATGGCTACACCTTC; CDR3 protein: CASSSQGAHGYTF; clone size: -; V gene: TRBV12-3/TRBV12-4; J gene: TRBJ1-2; D gene: TRBD1
CDR3 DNA: TGCAGTGCTAGTGGGGACAGCTCAGGGCAGTACTTC; CDR3 protein: CSASGDSSGQYF; clone size: -; V gene: TRBV20-1; J gene: TRBJ2-5; D gene: TRBD1
CDR3 DNA: TGTGCCAGCAGCCGCGGGACAACAGGGATTGAAGCTTTCTTT; CDR3 protein: CASSRGTTGIEAFF; clone size: few; V gene: TRBV5-8; J gene: TRBJ1-1; D gene: -
CDR3 DNA: TGCGCCAGCAGCCAAGTTAGGACAGGGATTTCCTCTGGAAACACCATATATTTT; CDR3 protein: CASSQVRTGISSGNTIYF; clone size: few; V gene: TRBV4-3; J gene: TRBJ1-3; D gene: TRBD1
CDR3 DNA: TGTGCCAGCAGTTTATTGGGTCTTGAAGCTTTCTTT; CDR3 protein: CASSLLGLEAFF; clone size: -; V gene: TRBV12-3/TRBV12-4; J gene: TRBJ1-1; D gene: -
CDR3 DNA: TGTGCCAGCAGGGGCCCCGGCGGGGGTCGCACAGATACGCAGTATTTT; CDR3 protein: CASRGPGGGRTDTQYF; clone size: few; V gene: TRBV12-3/TRBV12-4; J gene: TRBJ2-3; D gene: TRBD2
CDR3 DNA: TGTGCCAGCAGTTTAACAGGTTTCCCCGGGGAGCTGTTTTTT; CDR3 protein: CASSLTGFPGELFF; clone size: few; V gene: TRBV12-3/TRBV12-4; J gene: TRBJ2-2; D gene: -
CDR3 DNA: TGCGCCAGCTACGCAGGGTGGGGCACAGATACGCAGTATTTT; CDR3 protein: CASYAGWGTDTQYF; clone size: few; V gene: TRBV5-1; J gene: TRBJ2-3; D gene: -